Following are 29 T cell receptor beta chains from one sample sequenced in a study of response to subunit inactivated influenza vaccine. TCRdb used MiXCR to reprocess the RT-PCR reads, holding one entry per CDR3 protein. The sample shows more than 550,000 distinct CDR3 sequences, 10% to 15% of them seen only once. Here the sequenced sample was PBMCs from blood, taken on the day of vaccination. These receptors were collected from a middle-aged man who received an inactivated influenza vaccine.

The sample holds a few counts of this clonotype. The chain has TRBV12-3 or TRBV12-4 and TRBJ1-1, with D perhaps matching TRBD1 (5 bases). CDR3 length: 15 amino acids. Trimming removed 7 bases at V and 0 bases at J, with 15 bases between. Here the CDR3 reads CASTSGQHMNTEAFF. CDR3 bases: TGTGCCAGCACCTCAGGACAACACATGAACACTGAAGCTTTCTTT.

In this sample, this clonotype turned up a few times. The rearrangement links TRBV13 to TRBJ2-1, with 8 bases aligning to TRBD2. Germline-derived CDR1 and CDR2 are PRHDT and FYEKMQ (reference sequence). Losses at the gene ends were 0 bases for V and 7 bases for J; bases not matched to a gene: 8. The CDR3 loop spans 16 amino acids. CDR3 DNA: TGTGCCAGCAGCTTAGGTGAGAGCGGGAGCGAGAATGAGCAGTTCTTC. Its translation is CASSLGESGSENEQFF.

Of note for this clonotype: One end of the junction fails to match germline, which may point to a read error. The CDR3 DNA follows: TGTGCCAGCAGCTTTACTAGGGGCACAGATACGCAGTATTTT. Translated: CASSFTRGTDTQYF. This chain links TRBV5-1 with TRBJ2-3; D is possibly TRBD2 (5 bases). CDR3 length equals 14 residues. Germline V gene sequence: CDR1 SGHRS, CDR2 YFSETQ. Full variable domain (missing parts from reference TRBV5-1 and TRBJ2-3): KAGVTQTPRYLIKTRGQQVTLSCSPISGHRSVSWYQQTPGQGLQFLFEYFSETQRNKGNFPGRFSGRQFSNSRSEMNVSTLELGDSALYLCASSFTRGTDTQYFGPGTRLTVL.

This rearrangement joins TRBV12-3 or TRBV12-4 to TRBJ2-4; the D is unclear. V was pared by 2 bases and J by 0 bases, with 14 bases between. The CDR3 has 17 residues. The CDR3 nucleotides read TGTGCCAGCAGTTTATGGGCTGACAATCTAGCCAAAAACATTCAGTACTTC. Protein sequence: CASSLWADNLAKNIQYF.

The chain joins TRBV27 to TRBJ2-3; TRBD2 matches 12 bases. V lost 6 bases, J lost 7 bases, and 11 bases stayed unmatched. This CDR3 is 16 amino acids long. Germline loops: CDR1 MNHEY, CDR2 SMNVEV (reference sequence). As DNA, the CDR3 is TGTGCCAGCAGCCTCCTAGCGGGAGGGCAATATTATACGCAGTATTTT. This translates into CASSLLAGGQYYTQYF.

This clonotype occurred many times. V is TRBV12-3 or TRBV12-4 and J is TRBJ2-1; tentatively, D is TRBD2 (6 bases). The V end was cut by 5 bases, the J end by 9 bases, with 11 bases between. There are 12 residues in the CDR3. The CDR3 DNA is TGTGCCAGCAGTCTTAGCGGAGCTGAGCAGTTCTTC. This codes for CASSLSGAEQFF.

The chain carries TRBV9 and TRBJ2-3, with D perhaps TRBD2 (5 bases). This CDR3 comprises 14 residues. Trimming stripped 4 bases from V and 0 bases from J, with 9 bases between. Germline CDR1 reads SGDLS; CDR2 reads YYNGEE. The DNA of the CDR3 is TGTGCCAGCAGCTCGAGGGCAAGCACAGATACGCAGTATTTT. This codes for CASSSRASTDTQYF. The full variable domain, completed using reference TRBV9 and TRBJ2-3, is DSGVTQTPKHLITATGQRVTLRCSPRSGDLSVYWYQQSLDQGLQFLIQYYNGEERAKGNILERFSAQQFPDLHSELNLSSLELGDSALYFCASSSRASTDTQYFGPGTRLTVL.

Many counts were recorded for this clonotype. This chain uses TRBV6-5 with TRBJ2-7; weak D call: TRBD1 (6 bases). CDR3 length equals 12 residues. Trimming stripped 5 bases from V and 4 bases from J, with 9 bases between. The germline gives CDR1 MNHEY, CDR2 SVGAGI. The CDR3 nucleotides read TGTGCCAGCAGTGCACAGGGTTACGAGCAGTACTTC. Its translation: CASSAQGYEQYF.

This clonotype was seen many times. The chain couples TRBV20-1 to TRBJ2-4; TRBD2 aligns across 8 bases. Germline assignment: CDR1 DFQATT and CDR2 SNEGSKA (reference sequence). V dropped 0 bases and J dropped 2; count of bases not matched to a gene: 6. This CDR3 contains 16 residues. This CDR3 is CSARDIRGGTKNIQYF. DNA for the CDR3: TGCAGTGCTAGAGATATACGCGGGGGGACCAAAAACATTCAGTACTTC.

This clonotype has only a few counts. This chain connects TRBV4-1 to TRBJ1-1; TRBD1 matches 8 bases. This CDR3 has 16 residues. The germline gives CDR1 MGHRA, CDR2 YSYEKL. V shed 6 bases and J 8 bases; nucleotides not matched to a gene: 17. The CDR3 coding sequence is TGCGCCAGCAGGTCGTCAGGGGGCCTATTTTCCTCCGAAGCTTTCTTT. Translation gives CASRSSGGLFSSEAFF.

This clonotype was seen repeatedly, ten times or more. V is TRBV12-3 or TRBV12-4 and J is TRBJ2-7, with 11 bases lining up with TRBD2. V trimming: 3 bases; J trimming: 3 bases; junction bases outside the gene matches: 4. The CDR3 is made up of 15 amino acids. The CDR3 DNA reads as TGTGCCAGCAGTTTTGGCACTAGCGGGGGCTACGAGCAGTACTTC. It yields the protein CASSFGTSGGYEQYF.

The rearrangement joins TRBV28 to TRBJ2-1; D gene unclear. Per the germline V gene, CDR1 is MDHEN and CDR2 is SYDVKM. This CDR3 is built from 13 residues. V was shortened by 4 bases and J by 7 bases, with 11 bases between the two germline ends. The CDR3 spells CASSYPMLNEQFF. The CDR3 DNA follows: TGTGCCAGCAGTTATCCCATGCTGAATGAGCAGTTCTTC. Filled out from reference TRBV28 and TRBJ2-1, the complete variable domain reads DVKVTQSSRYLVKRTGEKVFLECVQDMDHENMFWYRQDPGLGLRLIYFSYDVKMKEKGDIPEGYSVSREKKERFSLILESASTNQTSMYLCASSYPMLNEQFFGPGTRLTVL.

The chain joins TRBV7-2 to TRBJ2-3, with a tentative D call TRBD2 (7 bases). V gave up 10 bases and J gave up 4 bases, with 15 bases separating them. Germline CDR1 reads SGHTA; CDR2 reads FQGNSA. The CDR3 is 13 residues long. CDR3 in amino acids: CATSLGGADTQYF. The CDR3 DNA is TGTGCCACCTCGCTAGGGGGGGCAGATACGCAGTATTTT.

The rearrangement joins TRBV28 to TRBJ1-5; D gene uncertain. Germline V gives CDR1 MDHEN, CDR2 SYDVKM. Trimming cost V 1 base and J 3 bases, with 10 bases left between them. The CDR3 contains 15 residues. In DNA form, the CDR3 reads TGTGCCAGCAGTTTATTTCCGGGTTACAATCAGCCCCAGCATTTT. The encoded protein is CASSLFPGYNQPQHF.

This clonotype came up a few times. The rearrangement uses TRBV5-1 and TRBJ2-1; D is unresolved. Between the trimmed V and J ends, which lost 2 bases and 0 bases, there was a span of 9 bases. CDR1 is SGHRS, CDR2 YFSETQ, per germline. The CDR3 totals 15 residues. The CDR3 region has the DNA TGCGCCAGCAGCTTCTCGGCTAGCTCCTACAATGAGCAGTTCTTC. Protein: CASSFSASSYNEQFF.

This clonotype was seen at least ten times. This chain uses TRBV7-2 with TRBJ2-1; a possible D gene is TRBD2 (6 bases). The germline gives CDR1 SGHTA, CDR2 FQGNSA. The ends were cut back, 7 bases at V and 7 bases at J, with 14 bases in the middle. The CDR3 length is 13 residues. Written as DNA, the CDR3 is TGTGCCAGCACCTTCGCGGGGAAGAATGAGCAGTTCTTC. This sequence encodes CASTFAGKNEQFF.

The V gene is TRBV5-1, the J gene TRBJ2-1; TRBD2 aligns across 8 bases. The CDR3 spans 15 residues. Trimming took 4 bases from V and 8 from J; bases not matched to a gene: 11. The germline CDR1 and CDR2 sequences are SGHRS and YFSETQ. CDR3 DNA sequence: TGCGCCAGCAGCCACTTAGCGGGGAAAAACGATGAGCAGTTCTTC. Translated, it gives CASSHLAGKNDEQFF.

This clonotype showed up just a few times. The chain couples TRBV29-1 to TRBJ2-7; D uncertain. The germline CDR1 and CDR2 sequences are SQVTM and ANQGSEA. Trimming took off 5 bases at V and 5 bases at J, with 13 bases between the two ends. The CDR3 is 12 residues long. CDR3 sequence: CSVSVLGNEQYF. The DNA of the CDR3 is TGCAGCGTTAGCGTCCTTGGTAACGAGCAGTACTTC.

This clonotype has a handful of counts. The chain carries TRBV7-8 and TRBJ2-7, with 7 bases lining up with TRBD1. CDR1 and CDR2 from the germline V gene are SGHVS and FQNEAQ. Trimming took 5 bases from V and 5 from J; bases not matched to a gene: 6. The CDR3 sequence is 13 residues long. The CDR3 DNA follows: TGTGCCAGCAGCCTAGACAGGGCCAACGAGCAGTACTTC. As protein: CASSLDRANEQYF.

This clonotype has more than one count but fewer than ten. V usage is TRBV6-2 or TRBV6-3 and J usage is TRBJ2-3; 9 bases are shared with TRBD2. The CDR3 is 24 residues long. Per germline, CDR1 MNHEY and CDR2 SVGEGT. V shed 5 bases, J shed 4 bases, and the junction held 34 bases outside the gene matches. The CDR3 nucleotides are TGTGCCAGCAGTCTCGACCACAGGCAGTACTCGAAACATAGCGGGAGAGGAGGTGCAGATACGCAGTATTTT. Translated, it gives CASSLDHRQYSKHSGRGGADTQYF.

This clonotype was recorded a few times. The chain has TRBV27 and TRBJ2-5; D possibly corresponds to TRBD1 (5 bases). This CDR3 contains 13 residues. Between the trimmed V and J ends, which lost 5 bases and 5 bases, there was a span of 12 bases. Germline V gives CDR1 MNHEY, CDR2 SMNVEV (reference sequence). DNA for the CDR3: TGTGCCAGCAGTCTCAGGGTTCTGGAGACCCAGTACTTC. Protein: CASSLRVLETQYF.

This clonotype was seen only a few times. The chain recombines TRBV29-1 with TRBJ1-1; 9 nucleotides align to TRBD1. CDR3 length: 13 residues. Germline V CDR1 and CDR2: SQVTM, ANQGSEA. J was trimmed by 4 bases and V by 7 bases; bases with no gene match: 7. In DNA, the CDR3 is TGCAGCGGTACCGGGACAGGGACCACTGAAGCTTTCTTT. This sequence encodes CSGTGTGTTEAFF.

This clonotype has just a few counts. The V gene is TRBV5-1, the J gene TRBJ2-2; tentative D call: TRBD1 (6 bases). Germline V lookup: CDR1 SGHRS, CDR2 YFSETQ. The V end lost 6 bases, the J end lost 8 bases, and 14 bases lay between the germline ends. The CDR3 covers 13 residues. This CDR3 reads CASTYRDKGELFF. The CDR3 nucleotides read TGCGCCAGCACATACAGGGATAAGGGGGAGCTGTTTTTT.

This clonotype was counted between two and nine times. The chain is built from TRBV6-1 and TRBJ1-5; 7 positions agree with TRBD1. The CDR3 sequence is 13 residues long. Germline trimming cut 6 bases from V and 9 bases from J; bases unmatched to any gene: 8. The germline V gene has CDR1 MNHNS and CDR2 SASEGT. Here the CDR3 DNA reads TGTGCCAGCAGCGGGACAGCCCAAGGGCCCCAGCATTTT. Residues: CASSGTAQGPQHF.

The sample holds a few counts of this clonotype. The rearrangement joins TRBV5-1 to TRBJ2-1; D remains unclear. Trimming took 5 bases from V and 0 from J, leaving 9 bases between them. The CDR3 has 14 residues. Germline V gene lookup returns CDR1 SGHRS and CDR2 YFSETQ. DNA for the CDR3: TGCGCCAGCAGAATGGAGAGCTCCTACAATGAGCAGTTCTTC. It codes for CASRMESSYNEQFF.

At least ten counts were recorded for this clonotype. The V and J genes are TRBV15 and TRBJ2-1; 7 nucleotides align to TRBD2. Germline V gene data show CDR1 as LNHNV and CDR2 as YYDKDF (reference sequence). V was clipped by 3 bases and J by 7 bases; unmatched bases: 12. CDR3 length equals 16 residues. The CDR3 reads CATSSKRGPPGNEQFF. The CDR3 DNA sequence: TGTGCCACCAGCAGCAAGCGGGGTCCTCCGGGGAATGAGCAGTTCTTC.

This clonotype was seen at least ten times. V usage is TRBV4-3 and J usage is TRBJ2-4; TRBD1 agrees at 8 bases. This CDR3 comprises 14 residues. Per germline, CDR1 LGHNA and CDR2 YSLEER. Germline trimming cut 3 bases from V and 9 bases from J; bases unmatched to any gene: 7. For the CDR3, the DNA is TGCGCCAGCAGCCAGGAAGGACAGGGCGGCATTCAGTACTTC. Amino acid sequence: CASSQEGQGGIQYF.

This clonotype occurred a few times. V gene TRBV20-1 combines with J gene TRBJ2-1, with 9 bases that match TRBD2. The trim removed 3 bases at V and 7 bases at J, leaving 7 bases unmatched. The CDR3 consists of 14 residues. Per the germline V gene, CDR1 is DFQATT and CDR2 is SNEGSKA (reference sequence). CDR3 nucleotide sequence: TGCAGTGCTAGGGGCGGGAGGGCCGAAAATGAGCAGTTCTTC. Translating gives CSARGGRAENEQFF.

V is TRBV20-1 and J is TRBJ2-5; no clear D gene. This CDR3 region has 14 residues. Germline assignment: CDR1 DFQATT and CDR2 SNEGSKA (reference sequence). Trimming removed 3 bases from V and 2 bases from J, with 13 bases in between. The chain's CDR3 is CSARKNWGQETQYF. The CDR3 region has the DNA TGCAGTGCTAGGAAAAATTGGGGACAAGAGACCCAGTACTTC.